The 23 T cell receptor beta chains below come from one sample, sequenced in a study of T cells in tumors after PD-1 blockade. Only in-frame clones appear in the TCRdb table, and some are missing; sequencing was by immunoSEQ multiplex PCR. The sample includes tens of thousands of clones, roughly two thirds seen only once; the top ten take less than 50%. The sequenced sample was PBMCs, obtained after anti-PD-1 treatment. The receptors originated from a human donor with basal cell carcinoma.

This chain connects TRBV7-9 to TRBJ1-4; possible D gene TRBD1, 5 bases. The ends were cut back, 6 bases at V and 6 bases at J, with 14 bases in the middle. This CDR3 contains 14 residues. Germline-derived CDR1 and CDR2 are SEHNR and FQNEAQ (reference sequence). CDR3: CASSGAQGDEKLFF. CDR3 bases: TGTGCCAGCAGTGGGGCCCAAGGGGATGAAAAACTGTTTTTT.

CDR3 region: CAISEIPVNYGYTF. For the CDR3, the DNA is TGTGCCATCAGTGAGATCCCGGTTAACTATGGCTACACCTTC. The chain joins TRBV10-3 to TRBJ1-2, with D unclear. The CDR3 is 14 residues long. Germline values: CDR1 ENHRY, CDR2 SYGVKD. V was pared by 2 bases and J by 1 base, with 8 bases between.

The rearrangement links TRBV12-5 to TRBJ1-2; the match to TRBD1 covers 9 bases. V shed 4 bases, J shed 1 base, and the junction held 4 bases outside the gene matches. CDR3 size: 15 residues. Germline assignment: CDR1 LGHNT and CDR2 FRNRAP. DNA for the CDR3: TGTGCTAGTGGTTCGTCGGACAGGGGTAACTATGGCTACACCTTC. It translates to CASGSSDRGNYGYTF. Supplemented by reference TRBV12-5 and TRBJ1-2, the full variable domain reads DARVTQTPRHKVTEMGQEVTMRCQPILGHNTVFWYRQTMMQGLELLAYFRNRAPLDDSGMPKDRFSAEMPDATLATLKIQPSEPRDSAVYFCASGSSDRGNYGYTFGSGTRLTVV.

This chain links TRBV7-2 with TRBJ1-2, with D possibly TRBD1 on 5 matching bases. The CDR3 spans 15 residues. CDR1 and CDR2 (germline): SGHTA, FQGNSA. Trimming shortened V by 5 bases and J by 2 bases, and 15 bases separated the two germline ends. The CDR3 is CASSAQQVTNYGYTF. Written as DNA, the CDR3 is TGTGCCAGCAGCGCCCAACAGGTTACCAACTATGGCTACACCTTC. The variable domain in full, completed from reference TRBV7-2 and TRBJ1-2, reads GAGVSQSPSNKVTEKGKDVELRCDPISGHTALYWYRQSLGQGLEFLIYFQGNSAPDKSGLPSDRFSAERTGGSVSTLTIQRTQQEDSAVYLCASSAQQVTNYGYTFGSGTRLTVV.

The chain uses TRBV11-3 and TRBJ2-7, with 7 bases aligning to TRBD2. Germline loops: CDR1 SGHNT, CDR2 YENEEA. This CDR3 region has 13 residues. The junction had 6 bases not matched to a gene; V was cut back by 5 bases and J by 5 bases. CDR3 region: CASSPTSLHEQYF. CDR3 DNA sequence: TGTGCCAGCAGCCCGACTAGCTTACACGAGCAGTACTTC. Combining the CDR3 with reference TRBV11-3 and TRBJ2-7 gives the whole variable domain EAGVVQSPRYKIIEKKQPVAFWCNPISGHNTLYWYLQNLGQGPELLIRYENEEAVDDSQLPKDRFSAERLKGVDSTLKIQPAELGDSAVYLCASSPTSLHEQYFGPGTRLTVT.

This clone has a count of ten or more. The chain combines TRBV29-1 with TRBJ1-4; no definite D call. The CDR3 runs to 12 residues. V was clipped by 4 bases and J by 6 bases, with 9 bases between them. Germline V gene data show CDR1 as SQVTM and CDR2 as ANQGSEA. CDR3 sequence reads: CSVVGSDEKLFF. As DNA, the CDR3 is TGCAGCGTTGTGGGGTCGGATGAAAAACTGTTTTTT.

The V and J genes are TRBV5-6 and TRBJ1-1; a possible D gene is TRBD1 (6 bases). Germline assignment: CDR1 SGHDT and CDR2 YYEEEE. V shed 6 bases and J shed 4 bases, with 16 bases lying between them. CDR3 length equals 14 residues. This chain's CDR3 is CASNLDRPGTEAFF. The CDR3 DNA reads as TGTGCCAGCAACTTAGACAGGCCGGGCACTGAAGCTTTCTTT. The whole variable domain, filled in from reference TRBV5-6 and TRBJ1-1, reads DAGVTQSPTHLIKTRGQQVTLRCSPKSGHDTVSWYQQALGQGPQFIFQYYEEEERQRGNFPDRFSGHQFPNYSSELNVNALLLGDSALYLCASNLDRPGTEAFFGQGTRLTVV.

This clone is medium-sized (0.01 to 0.1%) within its sample. This chain uses TRBV27 with TRBJ2-3, with 9 bases lining up with TRBD2. Germline values: CDR1 MNHEY, CDR2 SMNVEV (reference sequence). Germline trimming cut 6 bases from V and 7 bases from J; bases unmatched to any gene: 17. The CDR3 length is 17 residues. Here the CDR3 DNA reads TGTGCCAGCAGGCAATTAGCGGGGGTTACCGTCGGATATACGCAGTATTTT. This codes for CASRQLAGVTVGYTQYF.

The V and J genes are TRBV19 and TRBJ1-5, with 9 bases that match TRBD1. The germline gives CDR1 LNHDA, CDR2 SQIVND (reference sequence). This CDR3 comprises 14 residues. The V gene end was trimmed by 5 bases and the J gene end by 3 bases; junction bases not matched to a gene: 2. This chain's CDR3 is CASSGTGLNQPQHF. CDR3 nucleotide sequence: TGTGCCAGTAGTGGGACAGGGCTCAATCAGCCCCAGCATTTT. Full variable domain (remainder filled in from reference TRBV19 and TRBJ1-5): DGGITQSPKYLFRKEGQNVTLSCEQNLNHDAMYWYRQDPGQGLRLIYYSQIVNDFQKGDIAEGYSVSREKKESFPLTVTSAQKNPTAFYLCASSGTGLNQPQHFGDGTRLSIL.

The chain uses TRBV10-1 and TRBJ2-7; possible D gene TRBD2, 6 bases. The V gene lost 10 bases and the J gene lost 0 bases, with 16 bases spanning the gap. Germline V gene data show CDR1 as WNHNN and CDR2 as SYGVQD (reference sequence). This CDR3 region has 14 residues. DNA for the CDR3: TGCGCCAACCTCCGGGACTCATCCTCCTACGAGCAGTACTTC. Translating it yields CANLRDSSSYEQYF.

The CDR3 loop is CASSLASGQGARGQYF. The CDR3 nucleotides read TGTGCCAGCAGCTTGGCCTCTGGACAGGGGGCCCGGGGGCAGTACTTC. The chain uses TRBV5-4 and TRBJ2-7; 11 positions agree with TRBD1. This CDR3 has 16 amino acids. The germline gives CDR1 SGHNT, CDR2 YYREEE (reference sequence). V shed 0 bases and J 9 bases; nucleotides not matched to a gene: 11.

The V gene is TRBV7-8, the J gene TRBJ1-5; D is uncertain. Germline loops: CDR1 SGHVS, CDR2 FQNEAQ. The V and J ends lost 1 base and 0 bases respectively, with 1 base between them. This CDR3 region has 13 residues. The CDR3 bases are TGTGCCAGCAGCTTAGTTAGCAATCAGCCCCAGCATTTT. Protein sequence: CASSLVSNQPQHF. The variable domain in full, with the rest retrieved from reference TRBV7-8 and TRBJ1-5, is GAGVSQSPRYKVAKRGQDVALRCDPISGHVSLFWYQQALGQGPEFLTYFQNEAQLDKSGLPSDRFFAERPEGSVSTLKIQRTQQEDSAVYLCASSLVSNQPQHFGDGTRLSIL.

The rearrangement uses TRBV6-2 or TRBV6-3 and TRBJ2-7; D gene unclear. V shed 6 bases and J shed 7 bases, with 16 bases lying between them. Looked up from germline, CDR1 is MNHEY and CDR2 is SVGEGT. The CDR3 loop spans 13 amino acids. Here the CDR3 reads CASSVGRVGEQYF. The CDR3 coding sequence is TGTGCCAGCAGCGTCGGACGGGTAGGGGAGCAGTACTTC.

Here the CDR3 DNA reads TGTGCCAGCAGCAAACAGGGGTGCCAGCCCCAGCATTTT. Translation gives CASSKQGCQPQHF. This chain links TRBV21-1 with TRBJ1-5; TRBD1, as called in the table, went unchecked against the DNA. TRBV21-1 is deemed a pseudogene. The CDR3 loop spans 13 amino acids.

The rearrangement joins TRBV7-8 to TRBJ2-1, with TRBD2 matching 12 bases. This CDR3 spans 15 amino acids. The V gene's germline CDR1 is SGHVS and CDR2 FQNEAQ. V lost 3 bases, J lost 6 bases, and 3 bases stayed unmatched. The CDR3 DNA is TGTGCCAGCAGCTTCATACTAGCGGGAGGCAATGAGCAGTTCTTC. Protein product: CASSFILAGGNEQFF.

The J gene is TRBJ2-1, the V gene TRBV5-1; unclear D gene. The CDR3 is made up of 14 amino acids. With 10 bases removed from V and 2 bases from J, the gap between germline ends came to 16 bases. Germline CDR1 SGHRS, CDR2 YFSETQ. CDR3 in DNA: TGCGCCGAGTTCCCCCAGGATCCCTACAATGAGCAGTTCTTC. Translation gives CAEFPQDPYNEQFF.

The V and J genes are TRBV5-1 and TRBJ2-5; tentatively, D is TRBD1 or TRBD2 (6 bases each). The CDR3 covers 15 residues. In germline, CDR1 is SGHRS, CDR2 YFSETQ. V shed 4 bases and J shed 0 bases, with 13 bases lying between them. The CDR3 DNA is TGCGCCAGCAGCCTCGAGGGGGGACACCAAGAGACCCAGTACTTC. It is translated as CASSLEGGHQETQYF.

As for this clone: Additional DNA sequences in this sample encode the identical CDR3. This chain links TRBV9 with TRBJ1-1, with TRBD1 matching over 8 bases. J lost 5 bases, V lost 4 bases, and 7 bases had no gene match. The CDR3 length is 14 residues. From germline, CDR1 is SGDLS and CDR2 YYNGEE. The CDR3 DNA reads TGTGCCAGCAGCCCGAGGACAGGGAAGACTGAAGCTTTCTTT. Translating it yields CASSPRTGKTEAFF.

This rearrangement joins TRBV7-2 to TRBJ2-2; no firm D call. CDR1 and CDR2 from the germline V gene are SGHTA and FQGNSA. V gave up 1 base and J gave up 6 bases, with 18 bases separating them. CDR3 length: 17 amino acids. CDR3 bases: TGTGCCAGCAGCTTAGGAGGTCGGGCTTTGACGTCCGGGGAGCTGTTTTTT. Translated, it gives CASSLGGRALTSGELFF.

The chain couples TRBV14 to TRBJ2-1; 10 bases align to TRBD2. V shed 0 bases, J shed 6 bases, and the junction held 8 bases outside the gene matches. The CDR3 covers 17 residues. Germline V CDR1 and CDR2: SGHDN, FVKESK. Written as DNA, the CDR3 is TGTGCCAGCAGCCAAGATAAGTACCAGCGGGGGGGCAATGAGCAGTTCTTC. Amino acid sequence: CASSQDKYQRGGNEQFF.

The chain is built from TRBV6-2 or TRBV6-3 and TRBJ1-5; TRBD1 might be the D (6 bases). The CDR3 runs 15 residues. Deletions cut 5 bases from V and 0 bases from J, with 11 bases between. Germline-derived CDR1 and CDR2 are MNHEY and SVGEGT. The CDR3 reads CASSPTGISNQPQHF. The CDR3 DNA sequence: TGTGCCAGCAGTCCCACAGGGATTAGCAATCAGCCCCAGCATTTT.

This clone showed up just a few times. The chain employs TRBV6-2 or TRBV6-3 and TRBJ1-1, with unresolved D. This CDR3 spans 12 amino acids. Germline values: CDR1 MNHEY, CDR2 SVGEGT. The V and J ends lost 6 bases and 7 bases respectively, with 12 bases between them. Here the CDR3 DNA reads TGTGCCAGCAGCCCTTGGACGTATGAAGCTTTCTTT. Translating it yields CASSPWTYEAFF.

The DNA of the CDR3 is TGTGCCAGCAGATCGCAGGGACGGGGTGAAAAACTGTTTTTT. Its protein product is CASRSQGRGEKLFF. The V call is TRBV28, the J call TRBJ1-4; D might be TRBD1 (5 bases). The CDR3 sequence is 14 residues long. V lost 6 bases to trimming and J lost 7 bases, with 15 bases between them. Germline-derived CDR1 and CDR2 are MDHEN and SYDVKM.